The T cell receptor (beta chain) described here comes from a study of vaccination effects on CD4 cells after COVID-19 (dated by TCRdb to between 2021 and 2024). Background on the whole study: Each participant got two doses of an mRNA SARS-CoV-2 vaccine, either BNT162b2 or mRNA-1273. The full study included roughly 11 COVID-19 convalescent patients and several SARS-CoV-2-naive healthy vaccine recipients. SARS-CoV-2 spike-specific CD4+ TCR repertoires from before and after mRNA vaccination were compared in COVID-19 convalescent patients and in infection-naive vaccine recipients. Cultures from other donors in the study were sequenced using the Oncomine TCR Beta short-read assay on an Illumina iSeq 100.

On this clone itself: Its antigen remains unidentified. No base quality information exists; no much larger clone differs at one position.

Trimming costs V 6 bases and J 6 bases, and their ends lie 18 bases apart. Looking up the germline V gene yields CDR1 WSHSY and CDR2 SAAADI. The CDR3 holds 14 amino acids from the cysteine to the valine. Only the CDR3 region is kept as DNA, spanning 42 bases read in frame from base 1. Library generation was performed with the immunoSEQ multiplex PCR assay. TCR beta CDR3 sequencing was performed on DNA from the cultured, isolated CD4+ T cells. Turning to the authors' computational methods: Non-productive TCR sequences were removed, reads were trimmed to the CDR3 region, and CDR3s of at least 7 amino acids were retained. The MANAFEST web app was used to pick out antigen-specific clonotypes by comparing their expansion in peptide wells with that in reference cultures. To be called positive, a clone needed expansion at FDR<0.05 compared with the reference and with all other wells, an odds ratio greater than 5, and a frequency greater than 0.1% in two replicate wells. Clonotypes significantly expanded in SARS-CoV-2 spike wells and in at least one common cold coronavirus spike condition were defined as cross-reactive. Using the stringdist R package, CDR3 similarity was measured by Levenshtein distance, and unrooted trees were constructed with ape in R 3.6.1. The clones in this table, taken by TCRdb from immuneACCESS, are in-frame only. Not every clone is retained; where verified, under half of the shortfall comes from an unresolved V gene, and the cause of the rest is unknown. V, J and clone size were drawn from that table, and D and trimming were deduced from the DNA. Counted in this sample were approximately 82,000 clones; 60% to 80% of them appeared once. Roughly 1.7% of the sample is taken by the ten largest.

General conclusions and limits of the study: Among healthy vaccine recipients, nearly all vaccine-induced clones were SARS-CoV-2 mono-reactive, and just 1 of 255 was cross-reactive with common cold coronaviruses. At late post-vaccination timepoints, both infection-induced and vaccine-induced clones showed marked clonal contraction, consistent with waning T cell responses. The study was limited by a small number of convalescent patients, and early post-infection timepoints were lacking.

The ViraFEST assay stimulated PBMC with viral peptide pools and then used TCR sequencing to identify antigen-specific CD4+ T cell clonotypes by expansion. After less than 13 days of culture, CD4+ T cells were isolated with the EasySep CD4+ T cell isolation kit. The absence of prior SARS-CoV-2 infection in healthy vaccine recipients was confirmed by negative nucleocapsid antibodies before and after vaccination. Around 2.1 million PBMC per well were cultured with around 9.8 ug/ml peptides in IMDM containing approximately 4.7% human AB serum, approximately 10 IU/ml IL-2 and gentamicin. Half of the culture medium was replaced with fresh IL-2-containing medium on days 3 and 7. Unless noted otherwise, every peptide stimulation condition was cultured in triplicate wells. Using Ficoll-Paque Plus gradient centrifugation, PBMC were separated from whole blood and then either used fresh or cryopreserved at -140C. The overlapping peptide pools covered the spike proteins of SARS-CoV-2 and of the common cold coronaviruses HCoV-NL63, HCoV-OC43 and HCoV-229E. Genomic DNA was extracted from cultured CD4+ T cells with the QIAamp micro DNA kit.

The sample consisted of CD4+ T cells from PBMCs cultured with HCoV-229E spike peptides, taken before COVID-19 vaccination. The label giving this sample's cell subset or site can be read as: HCoV-229E spike overlapping peptide pool stimulation. The receptor comes from a human donor who received a COVID-19 vaccine. This receptor chain uses TRBV10-2 and TRBJ2-7; the D gene is tentatively TRBD1 or TRBD2, each matching 5 bases. The CDR3 here reads CASSPSTMGVEQYV. At the DNA level, the sequence is TGCGCCAGCAGCCCCTCGACAATGGGGGTCGAGCAGTACGTC.